This entry lists 5 T cell receptor beta chains sequenced from one sample in a study of cytomegalovirus exposure and HLA in healthy donors. The PCR ran on 60 Vbeta and 13 Jbeta primers. The table came from immunoSEQ multiplex PCR; TCRdb's copy has only in-frame clones and leaves some out. Among around 100,000 clones, around 83% were seen once, and the ten largest hold roughly a fifth. Sequencing was done on a sample of PBMCs. These receptors all stem from a man under 40 in good health and CMV-seropositive.

The rearrangement uses TRBV27 and TRBJ2-5, with TRBD2 matching over 16 bases. Per the germline V gene, CDR1 is MNHEY and CDR2 is SMNVEV (reference sequence). The CDR3 covers 16 residues. The J segment lost 7 bases and the V segment lost 3 bases, leaving 5 bases of the junction unmatched. For the CDR3, the DNA is TGTGCCAGCAGTTTCGGGACTAGCGGGGGGGGCGGGACCCAGTACTTC. Translation: CASSFGTSGGGGTQYF.

The chain employs TRBV28 and TRBJ1-1, with TRBD1 as a possible D gene (6 bases). The CDR3 contains 14 residues. V was cut by 6 bases and J by 4 bases, with 15 bases left in between. The germline CDR1 and CDR2 sequences are MDHEN and SYDVKM. The CDR3 sequence is CASRPTGLSTEAFF. CDR3 sequence (DNA): TGTGCCAGCAGGCCTACAGGGTTGAGCACTGAAGCTTTCTTT.

The V call is TRBV10-2, the J call TRBJ2-7, with 7 bases that match TRBD2. Germline CDR1 is WSHSY and CDR2 is SAAADI. V lost 6 bases and J lost 5; bases outside the gene matches: 10. This CDR3 is 14 amino acids long. The CDR3 is CASRVGLVGDEQYV. In DNA, the CDR3 is TGCGCCAGCAGGGTAGGACTAGTGGGGGACGAGCAGTACGTC.

This clone was seen only a few times. The CDR3 bases are TGTGCCAGCAGCTTAAGCCGGGTCCAGGGTGCCCACGAGCAGTACTTC. It specifies CASSLSRVQGAHEQYF. This sequence joins TRBV5-5 and TRBJ2-7; TRBD1 is a possible D gene (5 bases). CDR1 and CDR2 (germline): SGHKS, YYEKEE (reference sequence). The V end lost 2 bases, the J end lost 5 bases, and 20 bases lay between the germline ends. The CDR3 sequence is 16 residues long.

The chain joins TRBV28 to TRBJ1-1; no firm D call. Germline assignment: CDR1 MDHEN and CDR2 SYDVKM. Trimming left V 6 bases short and J 4 bases short, with 18 bases between. CDR3 length: 15 amino acids. This CDR3 is CASSSLGGGTTEAFF. For the CDR3, the DNA is TGTGCCAGCAGCTCCCTTGGTGGAGGTACCACTGAAGCTTTCTTT.